Listed below are T cell receptor beta chains from one sample, sequenced in a study of technical replicates of blood from several donors. Some clones are missing from TCRdb's copy, which holds only in-frame ones; the method was immunoSEQ multiplex PCR. Here the sample spans 79,000 or so clones, about 93% being singletons. The sample was T cells isolated from PBMCs. The source is a human donor in good health. Both conserved end residues are part of each CDR3. A D gene is named only where the DNA matches it firmly. The size field is filled for only some rows; it gives once, few, many or a size class.

J: TRBJ1-1
D: -
V: TRBV19
size: -
CDR3: CASNLGGPSTEAFF
DNA: TGTGCCAGTAACCTCGGAGGCCCGAGCACTGAAGCTTTCTTT

J: TRBJ1-1
D: -
V: TRBV11-3
size: -
CDR3: CASSLGQGGAFF
DNA: TGTGCCAGCAGCTTAGGGCAGGGAGGGGCTTTCTTT

J: TRBJ1-4
D: TRBD1
V: TRBV6-1
size: -
CDR3: CASSEVVYRGNEKLFF
DNA: TGTGCCAGCAGTGAAGTAGTCTACAGGGGGAATGAAAAACTGTTTTTT

J: TRBJ2-2
D: TRBD2
V: TRBV5-6
size: -
CDR3: CASQGLAGGGTGELFF
DNA: TGTGCCAGTCAGGGACTAGCGGGAGGAGGTACCGGGGAGCTGTTTTTT

J: TRBJ2-7
D: -
V: TRBV14
size: -
CDR3: CASSLRPGDYEQYF
DNA: TGTGCCAGCAGCCTCAGGCCGGGAGATTACGAGCAGTACTTC

J: TRBJ1-1
D: TRBD1
V: TRBV30
size: -
CDR3: CAGRPGGRHTEAFF
DNA: TGTGCCGGACGACCAGGGGGCAGGCACACTGAAGCTTTCTTT

J: TRBJ2-2
D: -
V: TRBV18
size: -
CDR3: CASSQDSLPGELFF
DNA: TGTGCCAGCTCACAGGACAGTCTTCCCGGGGAGCTGTTTTTT

J: TRBJ2-7
D: -
V: TRBV29-1
size: few
CDR3: CSVEGGTTESYEQYF
DNA: TGCAGCGTTGAAGGCGGGACGACAGAATCCTACGAGCAGTACTTC

J: TRBJ2-7
D: TRBD2
V: TRBV5-1
size: -
CDR3: CASSPGTSGYEQYF
DNA: TGCGCCAGCAGCCCCGGGACTAGCGGCTACGAGCAGTACTTC

J: TRBJ1-1
D: -
V: TRBV4-3
size: -
CDR3: CASSQGGTTEAFF
DNA: TGCGCCAGCAGCCAGGGGGGGACCACTGAAGCTTTCTTT

J: TRBJ1-1
D: -
V: TRBV7-9
size: -
CDR3: CASSLYPGDEAFF
DNA: TGTGCCAGCAGCTTATATCCGGGAGATGAAGCTTTCTTT

J: TRBJ2-1
D: TRBD2
V: TRBV5-1
size: -
CDR3: CASSLAGGRGLNNEQFF
DNA: TGCGCCAGCAGCCTAGCGGGAGGACGGGGTTTGAACAATGAGCAGTTCTTC

J: TRBJ2-3
D: -
V: TRBV2
size: -
CDR3: CASSELSGGTDTQYF
DNA: TGTGCCAGCAGTGAACTTTCGGGCGGGACAGATACGCAGTATTTT

J: TRBJ1-2
D: TRBD1
V: TRBV30
size: -
CDR3: CAWNGQDGYTF
DNA: TGTGCCTGGAATGGACAGGATGGCTACACCTTC

J: TRBJ1-2
D: TRBD1
V: TRBV9
size: -
CDR3: CASSQDRSANYGYTF
DNA: TGTGCCAGCAGCCAGGACAGGAGCGCTAACTATGGCTACACCTTC

J: TRBJ1-1
D: TRBD1
V: TRBV4-3
size: few
CDR3: CASSPDRESEAFF
DNA: TGCGCCAGCAGCCCGGACAGGGAAAGTGAAGCTTTCTTT

J: TRBJ2-7
D: -
V: TRBV4-1
size: -
CDR3: CASSQVSSSSYEQYF
DNA: TGCGCCAGCAGCCAAGTTTCGAGTAGCTCCTACGAGCAGTACTTC

J: TRBJ1-5
D: -
V: TRBV2
size: -
CDR3: CASSGEYQPQHF
DNA: TGTGCCAGCTCCGGGGAGTATCAGCCCCAGCATTTT

J: TRBJ1-2
D: -
V: TRBV28
size: once
CDR3: CASSLTLGDGDYGYTF
DNA: TGTGCCAGCAGTTTAACGTTGGGCGACGGCGACTATGGCTACACCTTC

J: TRBJ2-7
D: TRBD1
V: TRBV7-3
size: -
CDR3: CASSSRGSEQYF
DNA: TGTGCCAGCAGCTCCAGGGGGTCCGAGCAGTACTTC

J: TRBJ1-2
D: TRBD1
V: TRBV28
size: -
CDR3: CASSPPGTALGGYTF
DNA: TGTGCCAGCAGTCCGCCCGGGACAGCGCTTGGTGGCTACACCTTC

J: TRBJ1-2
D: TRBD1
V: TRBV5-1
size: -
CDR3: CASSEGQGFGYTF
DNA: TGCGCCAGCAGCGAGGGACAGGGGTTTGGCTACACCTTC

J: TRBJ2-1
D: TRBD2
V: TRBV28
size: -
CDR3: CASSRAGPISYEQFF
DNA: TGTGCCAGCAGTCGAGCGGGACCGATAAGCTATGAGCAGTTCTTC

J: TRBJ1-5
D: -
V: TRBV2
size: -
CDR3: CASSASPATSPQHF
DNA: TGTGCCAGCAGTGCTAGTCCCGCGACCAGTCCCCAGCATTTT

J: TRBJ2-6
D: -
V: TRBV18
size: -
CDR3: CASSQRTNSGANVLTF
DNA: TGTGCCAGCTCACAAAGGACTAACTCTGGGGCCAACGTCCTGACTTTC

J: TRBJ1-2
D: -
V: TRBV10-3
size: -
CDR3: CAISEPRQPYGYTF
DNA: TGTGCCATCAGTGAGCCGCGACAGCCCTATGGCTACACCTTC

J: TRBJ2-1
D: -
V: TRBV5-1
size: -
CDR3: CATSFRLGASYNEQFF
DNA: TGCGCCACCAGTTTCCGACTAGGGGCCTCCTACAATGAGCAGTTCTTC

J: TRBJ2-2
D: -
V: TRBV7-9
size: -
CDR3: CASMMSEATGELFF
DNA: TGTGCCAGCATGATGTCAGAGGCCACCGGGGAGCTGTTTTTT

J: TRBJ2-1
D: -
V: TRBV19
size: once
CDR3: CASSIFESPSYNEQFF
DNA: TGTGCCAGTAGTATCTTTGAGTCGCCATCCTACAATGAGCAGTTCTTC

J: TRBJ2-1
D: TRBD2
V: TRBV5-1
size: -
CDR3: CASSLEGLAGGRQNEQFF
DNA: TGCGCCAGCAGCTTGGAGGGACTAGCGGGAGGCCGTCAGAATGAGCAGTTCTTC

J: TRBJ2-3
D: TRBD1
V: TRBV6-5
size: -
CDR3: CASSSFRDSGTDTQYF
DNA: TGTGCCAGCAGTTCCTTCCGGGACAGCGGAACAGATACGCAGTATTTT

J: TRBJ1-5
D: -
V: TRBV19
size: -
CDR3: CASTNSAQISNQPQHF
DNA: TGTGCCAGTACTAACTCGGCACAGATCAGCAATCAGCCCCAGCATTTT

J: TRBJ2-1
D: TRBD2
V: TRBV7-7
size: -
CDR3: CASSLAQASGSNEQFF
DNA: TGTGCTAGCAGCTTAGCGCAGGCTAGCGGGAGCAATGAGCAGTTCTTC

J: TRBJ2-3
D: TRBD2
V: TRBV5-4
size: -
CDR3: CASSNVAGGTDTQYF
DNA: TGTGCCAGCAGCAATGTAGCGGGAGGAACAGATACGCAGTATTTT

J: TRBJ2-7
D: -
V: TRBV5-1
size: -
CDR3: CASSLYRESYEQYF
DNA: TGCGCCAGCAGCTTGTACAGGGAAAGCTACGAGCAGTACTTC

J: TRBJ2-7
D: -
V: TRBV28
size: -
CDR3: CASSVFNRAHEQYF
DNA: TGTGCCAGCAGCGTATTCAACAGGGCTCACGAGCAGTACTTC

J: TRBJ2-1
D: -
V: TRBV9
size: -
CDR3: CASSVVGGSYNEQFF
DNA: TGTGCCAGCAGCGTAGTCGGAGGCTCCTACAATGAGCAGTTCTTC

J: TRBJ2-7
D: -
V: TRBV27
size: -
CDR3: CASSWSLSYEQYF
DNA: TGTGCCAGCAGTTGGAGCTTATCCTACGAGCAGTACTTC

J: TRBJ2-2
D: TRBD2
V: TRBV10-3
size: once
CDR3: CATQREFTGELFF
DNA: TGTGCCACGCAGCGGGAGTTTACCGGGGAGCTGTTTTTT

J: TRBJ2-3
D: TRBD1
V: TRBV14
size: -
CDR3: CASSPLPGQGGNTQYF
DNA: TGTGCCAGCAGCCCACTTCCCGGACAGGGGGGAAATACGCAGTATTTT

J: TRBJ2-2
D: -
V: TRBV29-1
size: -
CDR3: CSVDLANTGELFF
DNA: TGCAGCGTGGATCTAGCGAACACCGGGGAGCTGTTTTTT

J: TRBJ2-1
D: TRBD1
V: TRBV7-3
size: -
CDR3: CASSPITGGYEQFF
DNA: TGTGCCAGCAGTCCTATCACAGGGGGCTATGAGCAGTTCTTC

J: TRBJ2-2
D: -
V: TRBV30
size: -
CDR3: CAWIGGVAAGELFF
DNA: TGTGCCTGGATCGGGGGAGTAGCGGCTGGGGAGCTGTTTTTT

J: TRBJ2-7
D: TRBD1
V: TRBV28
size: -
CDR3: CASSRGGTGGYEQYF
DNA: TGTGCCAGCAGTCGAGGGGGGACAGGGGGATACGAGCAGTACTTC

J: TRBJ2-5
D: -
V: TRBV7-9
size: -
CDR3: CASSWGAGTAFDQYF
DNA: TGTGCCAGCAGCTGGGGGGCGGGGACAGCCTTCGACCAGTACTTC

J: TRBJ1-2
D: -
V: TRBV2
size: -
CDR3: CANQGYEDGYTF
DNA: TGTGCCAACCAGGGGTATGAGGATGGCTACACCTTC

J: TRBJ2-7
D: -
V: TRBV29-1
size: -
CDR3: CSVNQAYEQYF
DNA: TGCAGCGTCAACCAGGCCTACGAGCAGTACTTC

J: TRBJ2-5
D: TRBD1
V: TRBV5-1
size: -
CDR3: CASSRDRAETQYF
DNA: TGCGCCAGCAGCCGCGACAGGGCTGAGACCCAGTACTTC

J: TRBJ2-1
D: TRBD2
V: TRBV5-1
size: -
CDR3: CASSLGLGVNEQFF
DNA: TGCGCCAGCAGCCTGGGACTAGGGGTAAATGAGCAGTTCTTC

J: TRBJ2-3
D: TRBD2
V: TRBV27
size: -
CDR3: CASSLISGSVDTQYF
DNA: TGTGCCAGCAGTTTGATTAGCGGGAGTGTAGATACGCAGTATTTT

J: TRBJ2-2
D: -
V: TRBV28
size: -
CDR3: CASSLMSGANTGELFF
DNA: TGTGCCAGCAGTTTAATGAGCGGCGCGAACACCGGGGAGCTGTTTTTT

J: TRBJ1-5
D: -
V: TRBV29-1
size: few
CDR3: CSVVGGGDQPQHF
DNA: TGCAGCGTTGTAGGGGGAGGGGATCAGCCCCAGCATTTT

J: TRBJ2-1
D: TRBD2
V: TRBV6-4
size: -
CDR3: CASSDSKAGESGNEQFF
DNA: TGTGCCAGCAGTGACTCGAAAGCGGGAGAGTCCGGCAATGAGCAGTTCTTC

J: TRBJ2-5
D: -
V: TRBV5-1
size: -
CDR3: CASSLGQGQETQYF
DNA: TGCGCCAGCAGCTTGGGTCAGGGGCAAGAGACCCAGTACTTC

J: TRBJ1-1
D: -
V: TRBV25-1
size: -
CDR3: CASVSMNTEAFF
DNA: TGTGCCAGCGTTAGCATGAACACTGAAGCTTTCTTT

J: TRBJ2-7
D: TRBD2
V: TRBV5-1
size: -
CDR3: CASSFGGGSSYEQYF
DNA: TGCGCCAGCAGCTTCGGGGGAGGGTCCTCCTACGAGCAGTACTTC

J: TRBJ2-7
D: -
V: TRBV9
size: -
CDR3: CASSPQTSSYEQYF
DNA: TGTGCCAGCAGCCCTCAGACTAGCTCCTACGAGCAGTACTTC

J: TRBJ1-2
D: -
V: TRBV9
size: -
CDR3: CASSVAAGKEANYGYTF
DNA: TGTGCCAGCAGCGTAGCGGCAGGGAAAGAGGCTAACTATGGCTACACCTTC

J: TRBJ2-6
D: TRBD1
V: TRBV10-3
size: -
CDR3: CAISDRAGANVLTF
DNA: TGTGCCATCAGCGACAGGGCTGGGGCCAACGTCCTGACTTTC

J: TRBJ2-3
D: -
V: TRBV27
size: -
CDR3: CASSLISGYTDTQYF
DNA: TGTGCCAGCAGTTTAATATCAGGATACACAGATACGCAGTATTTT